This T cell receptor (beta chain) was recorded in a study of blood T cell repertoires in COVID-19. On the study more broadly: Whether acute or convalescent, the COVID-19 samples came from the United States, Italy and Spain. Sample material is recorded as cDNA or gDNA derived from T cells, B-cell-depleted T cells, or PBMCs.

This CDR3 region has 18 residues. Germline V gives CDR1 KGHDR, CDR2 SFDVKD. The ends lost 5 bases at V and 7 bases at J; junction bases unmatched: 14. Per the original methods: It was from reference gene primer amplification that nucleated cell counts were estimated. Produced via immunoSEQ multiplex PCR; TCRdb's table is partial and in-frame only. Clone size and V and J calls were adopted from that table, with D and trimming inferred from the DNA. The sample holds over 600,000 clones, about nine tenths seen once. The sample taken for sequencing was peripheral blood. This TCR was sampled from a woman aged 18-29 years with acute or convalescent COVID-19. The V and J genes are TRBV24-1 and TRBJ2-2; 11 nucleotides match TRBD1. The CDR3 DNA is TGTGCCACCAGTGCCTCTACGGGGACAGGGGGTGTCGGCGGGGAGCTGTTTTTT. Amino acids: CATSASTGTGGVGGELFF.